The next 8 T cell receptor beta chains were all read from a single sample in a study of beta chain features in type 1 diabetes. Findings and limits, study-wide: Moderate yet significant TCRB CDR3 shortening was seen in Type 1 diabetes patients in all four CD4+ subsets.

Expressed TCRB transcripts got sequenced, as all isolated RNA was reverse transcribed. Produced via immunoSEQ multiplex PCR; TCRdb's table is partial and in-frame only. The sample carries 310,000 or so clones, roughly 9% recorded once. For these TCRs, the target antigens are not known. Sequenced input: central memory CD4+ T cells from blood. The source is a man aged 25 to 40 with type 1 diabetes.

The CDR3 DNA reads as TGTGCCAGCAGTGAGAACGCGGATACGCAGTATTTT. Translated: CASSENADTQYF. The V gene is TRBV2, the J gene TRBJ2-3, with unresolved D. The CDR3 length is 12 residues. Per the germline V gene, CDR1 is SNHLY and CDR2 is FYNNEI. The V end lost 3 bases, the J end lost 6 bases, and 7 bases lay between the germline ends.

There are many counts of this clone. The chain employs TRBV7-9 and TRBJ2-1; 10 bases fit TRBD1. The germline V gene has CDR1 SEHNR and CDR2 FQNEAQ (reference sequence). The CDR3 spans 15 residues. The V gene end was trimmed by 5 bases and the J gene end by 4 bases; junction bases not matched to a gene: 5. The CDR3 loop is CASSQRQGAYNEQFF. CDR3 in DNA: TGTGCCAGCAGCCAACGACAGGGGGCATACAATGAGCAGTTCTTC.

This clone was detected ten times or more. The V and J genes are TRBV28 and TRBJ2-3; TRBD2 agrees at 11 bases. Germline loops: CDR1 MDHEN, CDR2 SYDVKM. The CDR3 runs to 15 residues. With 2 bases clipped from V and 3 bases from J, the junction kept 1 base outside the gene matches. CDR3 DNA sequence: TGTGCCAGCAGTTTAACTAGCGGGGGAACAGATACGCAGTATTTT. Translation: CASSLTSGGTDTQYF.

V is TRBV11-2 and J is TRBJ2-3; 10 positions match TRBD2. Unmatched junction bases numbered 4, after V lost 0 bases and J lost 7 bases. Germline CDR1 reads SGHAT; CDR2 reads FQNNGV. The CDR3 extends over 15 amino acids. The CDR3 bases are TGTGCCAGCAGCTTAGATGGGACTAGCGTGAATACGCAGTATTTT. As protein: CASSLDGTSVNTQYF. The whole variable domain, filled in from reference TRBV11-2 and TRBJ2-3, reads EAGVAQSPRYKIIEKRQSVAFWCNPISGHATLYWYQQILGQGPKLLIQFQNNGVVDDSQLPKDRFSAERLKGVDSTLKIQPAKLEDSAVYLCASSLDGTSVNTQYFGPGTRLTVL.

This clone has only a few counts. This rearrangement joins TRBV20-1 to TRBJ2-5; D uncertain. Trimming left V 5 bases short and J 3 bases short, with 4 bases between. CDR1 is DFQATT, CDR2 SNEGSKA, per germline (reference sequence). This CDR3 is built from 10 residues. The CDR3 region is CSAGKETQYF. DNA for the CDR3: TGCAGTGCTGGGAAAGAGACCCAGTACTTC.

V usage is TRBV9 and J usage is TRBJ1-2; 7 nucleotides match TRBD1. Germline trimming cut 0 bases from V and 3 bases from J; bases unmatched to any gene: 5. The CDR3 extends over 15 amino acids. CDR1 and CDR2 (germline): SGDLS, YYNGEE. CDR3 sequence: CASSVVSTGDYGYTF. For the CDR3, the DNA is TGTGCCAGCAGCGTAGTGTCCACAGGGGACTATGGCTACACCTTC. Complete variable domain (other parts from reference TRBV9 and TRBJ1-2): DSGVTQTPKHLITATGQRVTLRCSPRSGDLSVYWYQQSLDQGLQFLIQYYNGEERAKGNILERFSAQQFPDLHSELNLSSLELGDSALYFCASSVVSTGDYGYTFGSGTRLTVV.

This clone has only a few counts. The rearrangement joins TRBV7-9 to TRBJ2-2; 8 bases are shared with TRBD2. Germline CDR1 reads SEHNR; CDR2 reads FQNEAQ (reference sequence). This CDR3 has 16 amino acids. V gave up 1 base and J gave up 6 bases; unmatched junction bases: 7. The CDR3 region has the DNA TGTGCCAGCAGCTTAGTTGCGGGGGGCCACCCCGGGGAGCTGTTTTTT. It yields the protein CASSLVAGGHPGELFF.

This clone was seen a handful of times. CDR3 residues: CASIRQETQYF. CDR3 DNA sequence: TGTGCCAGCATCAGACAAGAGACCCAGTACTTC. The chain is built from TRBV6-1 and TRBJ2-5; D is unclear. V was trimmed by 7 bases and J by 2 bases, leaving 5 bases between them. Germline V gene sequence: CDR1 MNHNS, CDR2 SASEGT. The CDR3 runs 11 residues.